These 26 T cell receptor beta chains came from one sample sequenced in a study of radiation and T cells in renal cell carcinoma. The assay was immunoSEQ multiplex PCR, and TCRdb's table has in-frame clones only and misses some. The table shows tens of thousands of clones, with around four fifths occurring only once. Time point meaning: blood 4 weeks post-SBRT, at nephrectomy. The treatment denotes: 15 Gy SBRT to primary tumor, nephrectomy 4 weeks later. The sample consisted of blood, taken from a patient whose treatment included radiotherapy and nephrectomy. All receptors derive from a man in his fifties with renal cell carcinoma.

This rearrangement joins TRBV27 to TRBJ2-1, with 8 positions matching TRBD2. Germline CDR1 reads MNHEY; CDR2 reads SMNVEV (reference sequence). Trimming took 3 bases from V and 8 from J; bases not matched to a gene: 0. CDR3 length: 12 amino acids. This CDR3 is CASSLTSDEQFF. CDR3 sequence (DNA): TGTGCCAGCAGTTTGACTAGCGATGAGCAGTTCTTC.

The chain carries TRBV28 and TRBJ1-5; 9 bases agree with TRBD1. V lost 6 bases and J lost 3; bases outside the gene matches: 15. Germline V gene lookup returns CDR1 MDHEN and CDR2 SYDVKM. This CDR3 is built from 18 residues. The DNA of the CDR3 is TGTGCCAGCAGAGCATTGGGACAGGGTGTCTTATACAATCAGCCCCAGCATTTT. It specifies CASRALGQGVLYNQPQHF.

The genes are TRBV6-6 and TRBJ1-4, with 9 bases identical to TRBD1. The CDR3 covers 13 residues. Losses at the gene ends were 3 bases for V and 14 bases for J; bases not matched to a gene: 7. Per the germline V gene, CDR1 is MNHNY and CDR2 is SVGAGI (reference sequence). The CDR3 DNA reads TGTGCCAGCAGTTATGCCTTCGACAGGGGGCTGTTTTTT. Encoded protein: CASSYAFDRGLFF.

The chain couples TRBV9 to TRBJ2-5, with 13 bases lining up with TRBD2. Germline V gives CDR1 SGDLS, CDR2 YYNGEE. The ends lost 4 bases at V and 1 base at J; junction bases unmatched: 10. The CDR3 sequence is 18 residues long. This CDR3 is CASSPPPGTSGIQETQYF. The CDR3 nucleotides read TGTGCCAGCAGCCCCCCACCCGGGACTAGCGGGATCCAAGAGACCCAGTACTTC.

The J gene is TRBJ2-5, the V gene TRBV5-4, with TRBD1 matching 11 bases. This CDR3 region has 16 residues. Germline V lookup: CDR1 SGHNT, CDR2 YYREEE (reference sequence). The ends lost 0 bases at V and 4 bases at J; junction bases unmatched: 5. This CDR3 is CASSLGGQGVVETQYF. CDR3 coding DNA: TGTGCCAGCAGCTTGGGGGGACAGGGGGTTGTAGAGACCCAGTACTTC. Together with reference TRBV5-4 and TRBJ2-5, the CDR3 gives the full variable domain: ETGVTQSPTHLIKTRGQQVTLRCSSQSGHNTVSWYQQALGQGPQFIFQYYREEENGRGNFPPRFSGLQFPNYSSELNVNALELDDSALYLCASSLGGQGVVETQYFGPGTRLLVL.

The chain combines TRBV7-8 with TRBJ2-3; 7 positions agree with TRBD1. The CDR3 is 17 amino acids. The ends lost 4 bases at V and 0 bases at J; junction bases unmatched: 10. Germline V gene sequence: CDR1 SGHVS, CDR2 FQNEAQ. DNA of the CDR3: TGTGCCAGCAGCTGGATGGGACAGCGCACTAGCACAGATACGCAGTATTTT. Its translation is CASSWMGQRTSTDTQYF.

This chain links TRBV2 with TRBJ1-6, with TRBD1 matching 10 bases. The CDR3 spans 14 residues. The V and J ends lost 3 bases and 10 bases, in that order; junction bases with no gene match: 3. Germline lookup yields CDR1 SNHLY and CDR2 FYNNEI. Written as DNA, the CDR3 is TGTGCCAGCAGTGAGGGACAGGGGCCCTCACCCCTCCACTTT. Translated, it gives CASSEGQGPSPLHF.

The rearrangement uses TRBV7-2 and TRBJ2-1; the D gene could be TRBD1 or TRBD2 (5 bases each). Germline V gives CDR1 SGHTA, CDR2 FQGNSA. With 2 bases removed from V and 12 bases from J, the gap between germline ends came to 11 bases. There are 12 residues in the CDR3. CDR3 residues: CASSLRGPTQFF. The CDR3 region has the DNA TGTGCCAGCAGCTTACGGGGCCCGACGCAGTTCTTC.

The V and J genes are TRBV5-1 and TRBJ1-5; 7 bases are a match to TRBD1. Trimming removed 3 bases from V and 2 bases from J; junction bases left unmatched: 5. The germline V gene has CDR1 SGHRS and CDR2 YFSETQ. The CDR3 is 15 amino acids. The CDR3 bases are TGCGCCAGCAGCTCTACAGGGGAGGGCAATCAGCCCCAGCATTTT. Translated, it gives CASSSTGEGNQPQHF.

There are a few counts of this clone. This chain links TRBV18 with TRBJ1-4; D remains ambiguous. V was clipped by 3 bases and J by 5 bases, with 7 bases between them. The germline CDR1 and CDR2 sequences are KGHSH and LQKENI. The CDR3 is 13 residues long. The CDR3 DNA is TGTGCCAGCTCACCCGCTGTCAATGAAAAACTGTTTTTT. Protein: CASSPAVNEKLFF.

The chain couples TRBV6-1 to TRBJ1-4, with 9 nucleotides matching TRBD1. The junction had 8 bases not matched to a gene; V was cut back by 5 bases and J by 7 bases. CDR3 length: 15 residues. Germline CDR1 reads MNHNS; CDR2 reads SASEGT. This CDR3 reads CASSLYRGQGEKLFF. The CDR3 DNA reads TGTGCCAGCAGTCTATACAGGGGGCAAGGTGAAAAACTGTTTTTT.

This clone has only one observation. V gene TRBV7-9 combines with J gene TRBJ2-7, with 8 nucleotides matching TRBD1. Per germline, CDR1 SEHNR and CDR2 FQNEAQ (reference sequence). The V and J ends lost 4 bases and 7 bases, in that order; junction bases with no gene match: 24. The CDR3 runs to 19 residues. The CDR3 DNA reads TGTGCCAGCAGCTGGGCCGGACAGGGCTTGACAGGTACCCTACGAGAGCAGTACTTC. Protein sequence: CASSWAGQGLTGTLREQYF. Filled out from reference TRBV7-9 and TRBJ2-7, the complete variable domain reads DTGVSQNPRHKITKRGQNVTFRCDPISEHNRLYWYRQTLGQGPEFLTYFQNEAQLEKSRLLSDRFSAERPKGSFSTLEIQRTEQGDSAMYLCASSWAGQGLTGTLREQYFGPGTRLTVT.

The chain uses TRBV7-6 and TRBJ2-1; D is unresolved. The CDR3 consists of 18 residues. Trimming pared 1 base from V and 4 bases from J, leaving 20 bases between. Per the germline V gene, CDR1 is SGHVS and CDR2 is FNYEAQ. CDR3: CASSLGPLTEKPYNEQFF. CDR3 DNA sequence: TGTGCCAGCAGCTTAGGACCGCTAACGGAAAAACCTTACAATGAGCAGTTCTTC.

CDR3 amino acids: CAWSGLYQGYNEQFF. DNA for the CDR3: TGTGCCTGGAGCGGACTTTATCAGGGCTACAATGAGCAGTTCTTC. V and J are TRBV30 and TRBJ2-1; D may be TRBD1 or TRBD2 (5 bases each). The CDR3 sequence is 15 residues long. From germline, CDR1 is GTSNPN and CDR2 SVGIG (reference sequence). V was clipped by 3 bases and J by 3 bases, with 15 bases between them.

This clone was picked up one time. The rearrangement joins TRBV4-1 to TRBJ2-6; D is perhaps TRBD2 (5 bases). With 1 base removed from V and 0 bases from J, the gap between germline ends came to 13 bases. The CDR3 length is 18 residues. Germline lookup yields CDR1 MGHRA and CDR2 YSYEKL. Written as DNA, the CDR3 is TGCGCCAGCAGCCAAGCTGGCCTAGCTTCCTCTGGGGCCAACGTCCTGACTTTC. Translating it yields CASSQAGLASSGANVLTF.

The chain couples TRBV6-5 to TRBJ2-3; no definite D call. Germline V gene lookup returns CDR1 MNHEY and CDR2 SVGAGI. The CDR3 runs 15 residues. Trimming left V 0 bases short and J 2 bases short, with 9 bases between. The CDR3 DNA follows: TGTGCCAGCAGTTACTCAGGTCAATTCACAGATACGCAGTATTTT. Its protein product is CASSYSGQFTDTQYF.

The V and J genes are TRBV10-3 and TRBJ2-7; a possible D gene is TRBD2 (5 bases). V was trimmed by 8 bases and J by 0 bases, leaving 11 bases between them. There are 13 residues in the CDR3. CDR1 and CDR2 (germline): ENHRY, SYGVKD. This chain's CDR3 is CAILAQSSYEQYF. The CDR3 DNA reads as TGTGCCATCCTAGCACAGAGCTCCTACGAGCAGTACTTC.

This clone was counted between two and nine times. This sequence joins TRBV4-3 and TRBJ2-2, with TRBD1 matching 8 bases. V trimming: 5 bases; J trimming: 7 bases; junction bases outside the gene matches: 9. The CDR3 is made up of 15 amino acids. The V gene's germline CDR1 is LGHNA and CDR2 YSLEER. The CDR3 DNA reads TGCGCCAGCAGCTCCGGGACAGGATTCTACGGGGAGCTGTTTTTT. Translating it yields CASSSGTGFYGELFF.

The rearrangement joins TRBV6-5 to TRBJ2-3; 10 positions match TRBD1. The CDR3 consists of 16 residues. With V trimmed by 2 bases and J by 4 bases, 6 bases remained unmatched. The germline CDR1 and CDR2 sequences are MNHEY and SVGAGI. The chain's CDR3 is CASSYQPGQGSDTQYF. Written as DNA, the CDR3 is TGTGCCAGCAGTTACCAACCGGGACAGGGGTCAGATACGCAGTATTTT.

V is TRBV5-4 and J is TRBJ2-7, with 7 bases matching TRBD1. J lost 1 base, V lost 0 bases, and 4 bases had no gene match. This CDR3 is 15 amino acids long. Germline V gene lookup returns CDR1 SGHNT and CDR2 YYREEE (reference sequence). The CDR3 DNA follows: TGTGCCAGCAGCTTGGGAAACAGGGGTTCCTACGAGCAGTACTTC. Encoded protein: CASSLGNRGSYEQYF. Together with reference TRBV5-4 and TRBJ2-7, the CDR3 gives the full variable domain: ETGVTQSPTHLIKTRGQQVTLRCSSQSGHNTVSWYQQALGQGPQFIFQYYREEENGRGNFPPRFSGLQFPNYSSELNVNALELDDSALYLCASSLGNRGSYEQYFGPGTRLTVT.

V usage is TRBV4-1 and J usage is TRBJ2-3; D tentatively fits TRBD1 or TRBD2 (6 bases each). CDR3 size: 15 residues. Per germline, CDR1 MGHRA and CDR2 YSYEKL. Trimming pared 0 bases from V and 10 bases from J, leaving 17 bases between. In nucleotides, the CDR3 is TGCGCCAGCAGCCAAGATCGGGTCGGGGGCCCTTCGCAGTATTTT. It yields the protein CASSQDRVGGPSQYF.

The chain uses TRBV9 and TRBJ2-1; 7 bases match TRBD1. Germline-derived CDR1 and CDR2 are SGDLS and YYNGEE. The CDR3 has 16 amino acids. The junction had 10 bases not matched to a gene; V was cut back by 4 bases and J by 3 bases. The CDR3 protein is CASSRTGTANYNEQFF. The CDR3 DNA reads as TGTGCCAGCAGCAGAACCGGGACAGCGAACTACAATGAGCAGTTCTTC.

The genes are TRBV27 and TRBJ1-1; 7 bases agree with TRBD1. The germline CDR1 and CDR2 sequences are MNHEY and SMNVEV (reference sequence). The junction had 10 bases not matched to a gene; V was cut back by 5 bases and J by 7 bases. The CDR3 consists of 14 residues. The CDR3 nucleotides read TGTGCCAGCAGTACCCATAACAGGGGAAGTGAAGCTTTCTTT. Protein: CASSTHNRGSEAFF.

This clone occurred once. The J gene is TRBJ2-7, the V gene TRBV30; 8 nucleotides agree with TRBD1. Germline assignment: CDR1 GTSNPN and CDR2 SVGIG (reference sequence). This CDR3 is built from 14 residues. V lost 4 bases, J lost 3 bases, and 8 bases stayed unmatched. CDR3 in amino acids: CAWNLGQGGYEQYF. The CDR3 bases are TGTGCCTGGAACCTAGGACAGGGAGGCTACGAGCAGTACTTC.

CDR3 nucleotide sequence: TGTGCCAGCAGCTCAACAGGGGTGGAGACCCAGTACTTC. This codes for CASSSTGVETQYF. The rearrangement joins TRBV7-9 to TRBJ2-5, with TRBD1 matching over 7 bases. Germline CDR1 reads SEHNR; CDR2 reads FQNEAQ (reference sequence). V was pared by 4 bases and J by 5 bases, with 4 bases of the junction left unmatched. The CDR3 contains 13 residues.

CDR3 sequence (DNA): TGTGCCAGCAGCGCTGGGACAGCCCTCGGGCACGAGCAGTACTTC. It translates to CASSAGTALGHEQYF. The chain combines TRBV6-1 with TRBJ2-7; 7 positions agree with TRBD1. With 6 bases clipped from V and 5 bases from J, the junction kept 13 bases outside the gene matches. The CDR3 extends over 15 amino acids. The V gene's germline CDR1 is MNHNS and CDR2 SASEGT.